The 30 T cell receptor beta chains in this list originate from one sample, sequenced in a study of blood T cell repertoires in COVID-19. Clones were read by immunoSEQ multiplex PCR, and TCRdb kept only the in-frame ones, dropping some. This sample has 65,000 to 100,000 clones, with under 85% found just once. Sequencing input: peripheral blood. These receptors all stem from a human donor in a cohort sampled during active COVID-19.

The chain links TRBV23-1 to TRBJ1-5; 12 nucleotides agree with TRBD1. TRBV23-1 is recorded as an ORF, its role being uncertain. Trimming took 8 bases from V and 1 from J; bases not matched to a gene: 12. The CDR3 is 18 residues long. In DNA, the CDR3 is TGCGCCAGCCCGCTCGGGACAGGGGGCCCGTCGAGCAATCAGCCCCAGCATTTT. Its protein is CASPLGTGGPSSNQPQHF.

The rearrangement uses TRBV24-1 and TRBJ2-7; 10 nucleotides align to TRBD1. The CDR3 has 15 amino acids. Trimming cost V 4 bases and J 4 bases; bases outside gene matches: 6. Germline V gives CDR1 KGHDR, CDR2 SFDVKD. CDR3 loop: CATSDPRQGAYEQYF. The CDR3 DNA follows: TGTGCCACCAGTGACCCCAGACAGGGGGCATACGAGCAGTACTTC.

V is TRBV7-7 and J is TRBJ2-1; 9 positions match TRBD2. With V trimmed by 5 bases and J by 1 base, 6 bases remained unmatched. There are 16 residues in the CDR3. Germline-derived CDR1 and CDR2 are SSHAT and FNYEAQ (reference sequence). The CDR3 sequence is CASSVRLADSYNEQFF. As DNA, the CDR3 is TGTGCCAGCAGCGTAAGACTAGCGGATTCCTACAATGAGCAGTTCTTC.

The V and J genes are TRBV5-1 and TRBJ2-3; 7 positions agree with TRBD2. The length of the CDR3 is 15 residues. Germline assignment: CDR1 SGHRS and CDR2 YFSETQ. Germline trimming cut 5 bases from V and 3 bases from J; bases unmatched to any gene: 9. The CDR3 DNA is TGCGCCAGCAGGTCCTCCGGGACTACAACAGATACGCAGTATTTT. Translating it yields CASRSSGTTTDTQYF.

The chain links TRBV5-5 to TRBJ2-7, with TRBD2 matching 10 bases. In germline, CDR1 is SGHKS, CDR2 YYEKEE (reference sequence). CDR3 length: 14 residues. The V segment lost 2 bases and the J segment 1 base; nucleotides outside the gene matches: 0. The CDR3, as DNA: TGTGCCAGCAGCTTTAGCGGGGGGTCCTACGAGCAGTACTTC. Its protein product is CASSFSGGSYEQYF.

This clone was found once. The chain joins TRBV6-1 to TRBJ2-3; TRBD1 aligns across 10 bases. CDR1 and CDR2 from the germline V gene are MNHNS and SASEGT. The CDR3 is made up of 17 amino acids. V trimming: 2 bases; J trimming: 5 bases; junction bases outside the gene matches: 10. CDR3 residues: CASSESLRDRGRDTQYF. The CDR3 coding sequence is TGTGCCAGCAGTGAATCCCTCCGGGACAGGGGACGAGATACGCAGTATTTT.

The chain carries TRBV2 and TRBJ2-1, with a possible D match to TRBD2 (5 bases). Germline CDR1 and CDR2: SNHLY and FYNNEI. There are 16 residues in the CDR3. V was trimmed by 6 bases and J by 2 bases, leaving 17 bases between them. The CDR3 coding sequence is TGTGCCAGCAGCTCACGGGATGTAATTACCTACAATGAGCAGTTCTTC. Its translation is CASSSRDVITYNEQFF.

This chain links TRBV20-1 with TRBJ2-3; 11 positions match TRBD2. With 5 bases clipped from V and 11 bases from J, the junction kept 3 bases outside the gene matches. The CDR3 runs 11 residues. Germline V gene sequence: CDR1 DFQATT, CDR2 SNEGSKA (reference sequence). This CDR3 reads CSASTSGMQYF. CDR3 nucleotides: TGCAGTGCTTCGACTAGCGGGATGCAGTATTTT.

The chain recombines TRBV3-1 (or the pseudogene TRBV3-2) with TRBJ2-3; TRBD2 aligns across 8 bases. This CDR3 contains 12 residues. Trimming removed 3 bases from V and 10 bases from J; junction bases left unmatched: 3. Germline CDR1 reads LGHDT; CDR2 reads YNNKEL (reference sequence). The CDR3 DNA follows: TGTGCCAGCAGCCAGCGGACTAGCTCGCAGTATTTT. This translates into CASSQRTSSQYF.

V usage is TRBV7-6 and J usage is TRBJ1-2; 9 positions agree with TRBD1. The J segment lost 4 bases and the V segment lost 1 base, leaving 13 bases of the junction unmatched. There are 18 residues in the CDR3. The V gene's germline CDR1 is SGHVS and CDR2 FNYEAQ. CDR3 nucleotides: TGTGCCAGCAGCTTAGTGTCCCGGGACAGGGAAGGACGCTATGGCTACACCTTC. Translating it yields CASSLVSRDREGRYGYTF.

The chain recombines TRBV27 with TRBJ1-5, with TRBD1 matching 11 bases. This CDR3 has 16 residues. Looked up from germline, CDR1 is MNHEY and CDR2 is SMNVEV (reference sequence). The V and J ends lost 6 bases and 6 bases, in that order; junction bases with no gene match: 10. CDR3 residues: CASSRMDRGRGQPQHF. The CDR3 region has the DNA TGTGCCAGCAGCCGGATGGACAGGGGGCGCGGTCAGCCCCAGCATTTT.

The genes are TRBV6-5 and TRBJ1-2; perhaps TRBD1 as D (6 bases). Germline V gene lookup returns CDR1 MNHEY and CDR2 SVGAGI. Trimming shortened V by 6 bases and J by 7 bases, and 15 bases separated the two germline ends. The CDR3 totals 13 residues. CDR3 loop: CASRVKGGLGYTF. The CDR3, as DNA: TGTGCCAGCAGGGTAAAGGGGGGGCTTGGCTACACCTTC.

The genes are TRBV25-1 and TRBJ1-1, with 12 bases identical to TRBD1. This CDR3 is 13 amino acids long. Trimming cost V 2 bases and J 10 bases; bases outside gene matches: 2. Germline lookup yields CDR1 MGHDK and CDR2 SYGVNS. The CDR3 nucleotides read TGTGCCAGCAGTGAAGGGACAGGGGGCGCAGCTTTCTTT. This translates into CASSEGTGGAAFF.

This chain joins TRBV27 and TRBJ2-3; TRBD1 agrees at 8 bases. V trimming: 5 bases; J trimming: 4 bases; junction bases outside the gene matches: 8. The germline V gene has CDR1 MNHEY and CDR2 SMNVEV (reference sequence). The CDR3 covers 15 residues. The CDR3 DNA is TGTGCCAGCAGTCCCCAGGGGGCATGGGCAGATACGCAGTATTTT. Translating it yields CASSPQGAWADTQYF.

This clone appeared a few times. The chain employs TRBV10-3 and TRBJ2-7; weak D call: TRBD1 (8 bases). Per the germline V gene, CDR1 is ENHRY and CDR2 is SYGVKD. The CDR3 runs to 13 residues. The V end lost 11 bases, the J end lost 0 bases, and 14 bases lay between the germline ends. As DNA, the CDR3 is TGTGCCGCGGGGGACAGGAGCTCCTACGAGCAGTACTTC. Amino acids: CAAGDRSSYEQYF.

In its sample, this clone was seen once. This rearrangement joins TRBV6-4 to TRBJ1-2, with a tentative D call TRBD1 (5 bases). V lost 4 bases, J lost 5 bases, and 14 bases lay in between. The CDR3 has 14 amino acids. Germline loops: CDR1 MRHNA, CDR2 SNTAGT. Written as DNA, the CDR3 is TGTGCCAGCAGTGCCGGGCAGGGATCATATGGCTACACCTTC. As protein: CASSAGQGSYGYTF.

The chain uses TRBV19 and TRBJ2-1; TRBD1 is a possible D gene (6 bases). The V gene lost 4 bases and the J gene lost 9 bases, with 13 bases spanning the gap. CDR1 is LNHDA and CDR2 is SQIVND in the germline V gene (reference sequence). The CDR3 length is 13 residues. CDR3 sequence reads: CASSNQGIGEQFF. DNA for the CDR3: TGTGCCAGTAGTAATCAGGGGATTGGTGAGCAGTTCTTC.

This chain connects TRBV5-1 to TRBJ2-1; 12 bases align to TRBD1. After removal of 4 bases from V and 4 bases from J, the junction contained 6 bases not matched to a gene. The CDR3 consists of 16 residues. CDR1 is SGHRS and CDR2 is YFSETQ in the germline V gene. CDR3 DNA sequence: TGCGCCAGCAGCGAGGGACAGGGGGCGATATACAATGAGCAGTTCTTC. Translated, it gives CASSEGQGAIYNEQFF. Looking up the rest from reference TRBV5-1 and TRBJ2-1 gives the full variable domain: KAGVTQTPRYLIKTRGQQVTLSCSPISGHRSVSWYQQTPGQGLQFLFEYFSETQRNKGNFPGRFSGRQFSNSRSEMNVSTLELGDSALYLCASSEGQGAIYNEQFFGPGTRLTVL.

The chain employs TRBV5-6 and TRBJ1-2; 8 bases line up with TRBD1. J lost 1 base, V lost 4 bases, and 12 bases had no gene match. The CDR3 covers 17 residues. Germline V gives CDR1 SGHDT, CDR2 YYEEEE. The CDR3 is CASSRITGGPDNYGYTF. The CDR3 DNA is TGTGCCAGCAGCCGAATCACAGGGGGGCCCGATAACTATGGCTACACCTTC.

J is TRBJ2-3 and V is TRBV19, with TRBD1 identical over 8 bases. J lost 0 bases, V lost 4 bases, and 3 bases had no gene match. Germline lookup yields CDR1 LNHDA and CDR2 SQIVND (reference sequence). This CDR3 spans 15 amino acids. The CDR3 reads CASSTGQGSTDTQYF. In DNA form, the CDR3 reads TGTGCCAGTAGTACAGGACAGGGTAGCACAGATACGCAGTATTTT.

The sample holds one count of this clone. This chain links TRBV11-2 with TRBJ2-7, with 7 bases fitting TRBD2. V lost 8 bases to trimming and J lost 3 bases; unmatched junction nucleotides: 7. The germline gives CDR1 SGHAT, CDR2 FQNNGV. The CDR3 is 13 amino acids. The CDR3 DNA reads TGTGCCAGCTTGGGGGGAGGGTACTACGAGCAGTACTTC. Protein: CASLGGGYYEQYF.

This clone turned up a few times. The chain joins TRBV28 to TRBJ2-7; D uncertain. In germline, CDR1 is MDHEN, CDR2 SYDVKM. The CDR3 extends over 10 amino acids. Trimming left V 8 bases short and J 3 bases short, with 5 bases between. The CDR3 spells CASGFYEQYF. The DNA for the CDR3 is TGTGCCAGCGGCTTCTACGAGCAGTACTTC.

This clone appeared a single time. This chain links TRBV6-1 with TRBJ1-6; 10 bases line up with TRBD1. The CDR3 is 14 residues long. Trimming cost V 3 bases and J 11 bases; bases outside gene matches: 4. Germline-derived CDR1 and CDR2 are MNHNS and SASEGT. The CDR3 coding sequence is TGTGCCAGCAGTGAGGACAGGGGGTTTACACCCCTCCACTTT. Amino acid sequence: CASSEDRGFTPLHF.

The V call is TRBV27, the J call TRBJ2-7, with a possible D match to TRBD2 (6 bases). The germline gives CDR1 MNHEY, CDR2 SMNVEV (reference sequence). Trimming removed 6 bases at V and 2 bases at J, with 14 bases between. The CDR3 has 14 amino acids. DNA for the CDR3: TGTGCCAGCAGCCGCCAACCGGGGGCCTACGAGCAGTACTTC. This translates into CASSRQPGAYEQYF.

This chain joins TRBV11-2 and TRBJ2-7; the D is unclear. The V and J ends lost 0 bases and 7 bases respectively, with 13 bases between them. This CDR3 region has 14 residues. Germline V gene lookup returns CDR1 SGHAT and CDR2 FQNNGV. The CDR3 loop reads CASSLEASPREQYF. The CDR3 coding sequence is TGTGCCAGCAGCTTAGAAGCGAGCCCCCGAGAGCAGTACTTC.

The V call is TRBV9, the J call TRBJ2-2; 7 bases line up with TRBD2. The germline V gene has CDR1 SGDLS and CDR2 YYNGEE. There are 21 residues in the CDR3. V gave up 0 bases and J gave up 6 bases; unmatched junction bases: 23. The CDR3 sequence: CASSVEGSTASGDIRAGELFF. The CDR3 DNA follows: TGTGCCAGCAGCGTAGAGGGATCCACGGCTAGCGGAGATATAAGGGCCGGGGAGCTGTTTTTT.

The CDR3 is CASSDESGIGGYTF. The DNA for the CDR3 is TGTGCCAGCAGTGACGAATCCGGGATCGGAGGCTACACCTTC. V is TRBV25-1 and J is TRBJ1-2; the D is unclear. This CDR3 region has 14 residues. Trimming removed 3 bases at V and 8 bases at J, with 16 bases between. In germline, CDR1 is MGHDK, CDR2 SYGVNS.

The V call is TRBV4-2, the J call TRBJ2-3; 9 bases are a match to TRBD2. Germline-derived CDR1 and CDR2 are LGHNA and YNFKEQ. V shed 1 base, J shed 7 bases, and the junction held 15 bases outside the gene matches. CDR3 length: 18 amino acids. The CDR3 is CASSQAPNAGGMRYTQYF. For the CDR3, the DNA is TGTGCCAGCAGCCAAGCGCCCAATGCGGGGGGGATGAGGTATACGCAGTATTTT.

The V gene is TRBV19, the J gene TRBJ1-1, with TRBD1 as a possible D gene (6 bases). The CDR3 extends over 14 amino acids. The V end lost 7 bases, the J end lost 4 bases, and 16 bases lay between the germline ends. The germline V gene encodes CDR1 LNHDA and CDR2 SQIVND (reference sequence). The CDR3 loop is CASTYLTGTTEAFF. The DNA for the CDR3 is TGTGCCAGTACTTATTTAACAGGGACCACTGAAGCTTTCTTT.

The chain's CDR3 is CASSLQGKTNEKLFF. As DNA, the CDR3 is TGCGCCAGCAGCTTGCAGGGGAAGACTAATGAAAAACTGTTTTTT. The V gene is TRBV5-1, the J gene TRBJ1-4; perhaps TRBD1 as D (6 bases). This CDR3 spans 15 amino acids. V was shortened by 1 base and J by 2 bases, with 9 bases between the two germline ends. Germline lookup yields CDR1 SGHRS and CDR2 YFSETQ.